Listed here are 10 T cell receptor beta chains from one sample, sequenced in a study of lymphopenia after photon versus proton radiotherapy. Sequencing was performed with immunoSEQ multiplex PCR; in TCRdb, only in-frame clones are kept and a portion is missing. In the table there are some 170,000 clones, approximately 91% of which are singletons. The source material was peripheral blood, sampled from a patient treated with photon-based radiotherapy. These receptor sequences come from a man aged 45-60 years with gastric cancer.

The chain employs TRBV6-1 and TRBJ1-5, with D unresolved. The CDR3 spans 16 residues. Germline V lookup: CDR1 MNHNS, CDR2 SASEGT. V shed 0 bases and J shed 5 bases, with 14 bases lying between them. For the CDR3, the DNA is TGTGCCAGCAGTGAAGCGGTCCACCGAGAGGATCAGCCCCAGCATTTT. Translation gives CASSEAVHREDQPQHF.

The table lists this clone with a few counts. V usage is TRBV28 and J usage is TRBJ1-2, with a possible D match to TRBD1 (5 bases). V lost 8 bases and J 7 bases, leaving 14 bases between the germline ends. Germline V gives CDR1 MDHEN, CDR2 SYDVKM. CDR3 size: 12 residues. The CDR3 region has the DNA TGTGCCAGCGGGGATATAGGGGCTGGCTACACCTTC. Translation gives CASGDIGAGYTF.

The chain recombines TRBV7-9 with TRBJ1-4; D unresolved. V lost 4 bases to trimming and J lost 0 bases, with 3 bases between them. CDR1 SEHNR and CDR2 FQNEAQ come from the germline V gene (reference sequence). The CDR3 runs 13 residues. DNA for the CDR3: TGTGCCAGCAGCTCTTCAACTAATGAAAAACTGTTTTTT. It yields the protein CASSSSTNEKLFF.

In nucleotides, the CDR3 is TGTGCCTGGAGTTCGGGACAGGGGACGAACACTGAAGCTTTCTTT. This encodes CAWSSGQGTNTEAFF. The rearrangement links TRBV30 to TRBJ1-1; 10 bases are shared with TRBD1. Germline trimming cut 2 bases from V and 1 base from J; bases unmatched to any gene: 4. Looked up from germline, CDR1 is GTSNPN and CDR2 is SVGIG (reference sequence). This CDR3 region has 15 residues.

V usage is TRBV6-1 and J usage is TRBJ1-4, with D unresolved. The CDR3 is 15 residues long. Germline assignment: CDR1 MNHNS and CDR2 SASEGT. V lost 5 bases to trimming and J lost 4 bases, with 14 bases between them. CDR3: CASSTAGSLNEKLFF. Written as DNA, the CDR3 is TGTGCCAGCAGTACCGCGGGGTCACTTAATGAAAAACTGTTTTTT.

The chain joins TRBV27 to TRBJ2-1; the D gene is possibly TRBD2 (5 bases). Between the trimmed V and J ends, which lost 3 bases and 16 bases, there was a span of 22 bases. This CDR3 comprises 14 residues. CDR1 is MNHEY and CDR2 is SMNVEV in the germline V gene (reference sequence). The CDR3 region has the DNA TGTGCCAGCAGTTTTGTCGGGTCTCAGCCCGGGAATTTCTTC. This gives the protein CASSFVGSQPGNFF.

This sequence joins TRBV29-1 and TRBJ1-3; D gene uncertain. The V end lost 0 bases, the J end lost 3 bases, and 3 bases lay between the germline ends. The length of the CDR3 is 12 residues. Looked up from germline, CDR1 is SQVTM and CDR2 is ANQGSEA. CDR3 in amino acids: CSVEDGGNTIYF. In nucleotides, the CDR3 is TGCAGCGTTGAAGATGGTGGAAACACCATATATTTT. The whole variable domain, remainder taken from reference TRBV29-1 and TRBJ1-3, is SAVISQKPSRDICQRGTSLTIQCQVDSQVTMMFWYRQQPGQSLTLIATANQGSEATYESGFVIDKFPISRPNLTFSTLTVSNMSPEDSSIYLCSVEDGGNTIYFGEGSWLTVV.

The chain has TRBV10-3 and TRBJ1-5; TRBD1 aligns across 12 bases. CDR1 and CDR2 (germline): ENHRY, SYGVKD. The CDR3 covers 13 residues. Trimming cost V 8 bases and J 7 bases; bases outside gene matches: 3. CDR3 nucleotide sequence: TGTGCCATCCAGGGACAGGGGGCACAGCCCCAGCATTTT. Encoded protein: CAIQGQGAQPQHF.

The chain combines TRBV6-1 with TRBJ1-3, with D uncertain. This CDR3 contains 15 residues. The germline V and J ends were trimmed by 8 bases and 1 base, with 15 bases remaining between them. Germline loops: CDR1 MNHNS, CDR2 SASEGT. The CDR3 spells CASGQDPFSGNTIYF. The CDR3, as DNA: TGTGCCAGCGGTCAGGATCCCTTTTCTGGAAACACCATATATTTT.

V gene TRBV19 combines with J gene TRBJ1-2, with D hard to call. Germline values: CDR1 LNHDA, CDR2 SQIVND (reference sequence). V lost 3 bases to trimming and J lost 8 bases, with 22 bases between them. The CDR3 runs 16 residues. The CDR3 sequence is CASSMSRRAPYTGYTF. The CDR3 coding sequence is TGTGCCAGTAGTATGAGTCGGAGGGCGCCTTACACAGGCTACACCTTC.